This TCR beta chain came from a study of human T cells and chemical hapten exposure. About the research overall: An approximately 2 cm by approximately 2 cm inner upper arm patch received 2% DPC for sensitization. The study's findings and limits: Patch test score was positively correlated with the counts of TCRs that had expanded at PT1.

A note on this clonotype: What it binds is not known.

V lost 2 bases to trimming and J lost 6 bases; unmatched junction nucleotides: 3. The CDR3 runs 14 residues. CDR1 SGHVS and CDR2 FQNEAQ come from the germline V gene. Time point given: pre-sensitization, week 0. The treatment was: therapeutic diphenylcyclopropenone sensitization with weekly scalp DPC. TCRdb re-analysed the RACE reads in MiXCR, keeping a single row per CDR3 protein. The sample lists a few hundred thousand distinct CDR3 sequences, 7.5% to 9% occurring once. This chain uses TRBV7-8 with TRBJ1-2; 10 nucleotides match TRBD1. The sequences come from whole blood, collected in connection with sensitization to the hapten diphenylcyclopropenone (DPC). The receptor was isolated from a young man with alopecia areata. Some clones in this sample may be carry-over from other donors' samples. The CDR3 reads CASSLWDRGDGYTF. The CDR3 region has the DNA TGTGCCAGCAGCTTATGGGACAGGGGTGATGGCTACACCTTC. Variable domain in full (rest from reference TRBV7-8 and TRBJ1-2): GAGVSQSPRYKVAKRGQDVALRCDPISGHVSLFWYQQALGQGPEFLTYFQNEAQLDKSGLPSDRFFAERPEGSVSTLKIQRTQQEDSAVYLCASSLWDRGDGYTFGSGTRLTVV.